These 4 T cell receptor beta chains were sequenced from one sample in a study of CD4+ T cells in melanoma. Assay used: immunoSEQ multiplex PCR; TCRdb lists only in-frame clones, some missing. This sample yields more than 15,000 clones, of which around 76% are seen a single time; approximately 12% belongs to the top ten. The sequencing sample was made of cells from a culture (not recorded whether cultured in vitro). Receptors were obtained from a human donor with melanoma.

Only a few counts were recorded for this clone. J is TRBJ1-2 and V is TRBV19; D call uncertain. Germline V CDR1 and CDR2: LNHDA, SQIVND (reference sequence). The CDR3 is 12 amino acids. The V gene lost 6 bases and the J gene lost 5 bases, with 10 bases spanning the gap. The CDR3 DNA follows: TGTGCCAGTAGCAATGGGAGATATGGCTACACCTTC. It yields the protein CASSNGRYGYTF.

The V call is TRBV5-1, the J call TRBJ2-3; 7 bases are shared with TRBD2. Germline CDR1 is SGHRS and CDR2 is YFSETQ. V was clipped by 4 bases and J by 6 bases; unmatched bases: 8. This CDR3 is 14 amino acids long. CDR3 sequence reads: CASSTMTSFDTQYF. The CDR3 DNA reads TGCGCCAGCAGCACCATGACTAGCTTCGATACGCAGTATTTT. The entire variable domain, with the rest obtained from reference TRBV5-1 and TRBJ2-3, is as follows: KAGVTQTPRYLIKTRGQQVTLSCSPISGHRSVSWYQQTPGQGLQFLFEYFSETQRNKGNFPGRFSGRQFSNSRSEMNVSTLELGDSALYLCASSTMTSFDTQYFGPGTRLTVL.

This clone was seen a single time. The chain recombines TRBV9 with TRBJ2-5; TRBD2 matches at 8 bases. The CDR3 covers 14 residues. Germline loops: CDR1 SGDLS, CDR2 YYNGEE. The ends lost 1 base at V and 4 bases at J; junction bases unmatched: 3. This CDR3 reads CASSVSGSGETQYF. The CDR3 DNA reads TGTGCCAGCAGCGTAAGCGGGAGTGGAGAGACCCAGTACTTC.

This chain uses TRBV30 with TRBJ2-1; 7 nucleotides match TRBD2. The CDR3 is made up of 15 amino acids. Germline loops: CDR1 GTSNPN, CDR2 SVGIG (reference sequence). Losses at the gene ends were 0 bases for V and 4 bases for J; bases not matched to a gene: 6. CDR3 sequence reads: CAWSVPRGNYNEQFF. CDR3 in DNA: TGTGCCTGGAGTGTACCGCGGGGGAATTACAATGAGCAGTTCTTC.